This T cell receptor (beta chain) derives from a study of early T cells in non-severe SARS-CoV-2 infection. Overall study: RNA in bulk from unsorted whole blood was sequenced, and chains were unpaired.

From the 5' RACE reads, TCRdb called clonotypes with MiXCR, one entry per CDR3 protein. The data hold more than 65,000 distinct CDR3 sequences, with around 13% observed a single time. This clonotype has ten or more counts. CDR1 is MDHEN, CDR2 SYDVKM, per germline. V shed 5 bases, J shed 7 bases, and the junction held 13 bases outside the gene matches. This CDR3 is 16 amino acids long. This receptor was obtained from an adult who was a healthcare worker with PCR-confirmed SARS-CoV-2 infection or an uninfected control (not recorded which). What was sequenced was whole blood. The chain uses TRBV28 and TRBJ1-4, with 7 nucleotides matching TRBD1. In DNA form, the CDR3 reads TGTGCCAGCAGTGCCCCGATCACAGGGGCGCGTGAAAAACTGTTTTTT. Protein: CASSAPITGAREKLFF.